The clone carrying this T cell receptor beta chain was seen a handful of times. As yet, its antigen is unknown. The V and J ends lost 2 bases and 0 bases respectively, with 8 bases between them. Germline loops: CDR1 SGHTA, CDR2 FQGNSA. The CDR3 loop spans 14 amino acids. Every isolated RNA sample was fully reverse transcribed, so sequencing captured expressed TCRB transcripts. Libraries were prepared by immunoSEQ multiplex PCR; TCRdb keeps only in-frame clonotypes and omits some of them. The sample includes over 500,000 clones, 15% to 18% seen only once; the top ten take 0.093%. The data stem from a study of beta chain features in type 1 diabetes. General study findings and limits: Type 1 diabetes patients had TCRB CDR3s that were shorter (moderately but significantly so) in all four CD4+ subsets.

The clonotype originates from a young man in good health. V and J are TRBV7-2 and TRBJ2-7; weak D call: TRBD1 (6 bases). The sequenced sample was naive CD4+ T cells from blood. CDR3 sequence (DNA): TGTGCCAGCAGCTTAATGGACAGCTCCTACGAGCAGTACTTC. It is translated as CASSLMDSSYEQYF. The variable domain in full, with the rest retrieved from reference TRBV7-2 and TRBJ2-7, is GAGVSQSPSNKVTEKGKDVELRCDPISGHTALYWYRQSLGQGLEFLIYFQGNSAPDKSGLPSDRFSAERTGGSVSTLTIQRTQQEDSAVYLCASSLMDSSYEQYFGPGTRLTVT.